This TCR beta chain was obtained from a study of sequential checkpoint blockade in melanoma. Study-level background: Randomization was 1:1 between first-line nivolumab→ipilimumab and ipilimumab→nivolumab.

Treatment denoted: randomized to nivolumab then ipilimumab (arm A) or the reverse (arm B). The protocol was immunoSEQ multiplex PCR, while the TCRdb copy is restricted to in-frame clones and leaves out a portion. The sample lists more than 7,500 clones; around two thirds were seen once. This specimen consisted of CD8+ T cells sorted from blood (inferred from file names), obtained from a patient given nivolumab and ipilimumab in sequence. This receptor was obtained from a human donor with melanoma.

CDR3: CASSEIAGGNNEQFF. The DNA of the CDR3 is TGTGCCAGCAGCGAGATAGCGGGTGGGAACAATGAGCAGTTCTTC. The chain links TRBV6-1 to TRBJ2-1; 7 bases line up with TRBD2. Germline assignment: CDR1 MNHNS and CDR2 SASEGT. The J segment lost 5 bases and the V segment lost 6 bases, leaving 10 bases of the junction unmatched. The CDR3 extends over 15 amino acids.